Presented here are 4 T cell receptor beta chains from one specimen sequenced in a study of early T cells in non-severe SARS-CoV-2 infection. In TCRdb, the 5' RACE reads were re-called with MiXCR into one record per CDR3 protein. The data show 68,000 or so distinct CDR3 sequences, 11% seen once. Input material: whole blood. The receptors derive from an adult who was a healthcare worker with PCR-confirmed SARS-CoV-2 infection or an uninfected control (not recorded which).

This clonotype was detected many times. The chain combines TRBV7-9 with TRBJ2-1; D assignment may be TRBD1 or TRBD2 (6 bases each). CDR1 and CDR2 (germline): SEHNR, FQNEAQ (reference sequence). Trimming removed 0 bases at V and 8 bases at J, with 14 bases between. The CDR3 has 15 residues. The CDR3 nucleotides read TGTGCCAGCAGCTTAGCAAGGGGGGCGCCCGATGAGCAGTTCTTC. It specifies CASSLARGAPDEQFF.

By sample fraction, this clonotype is medium-sized. This CDR3 reads CASSLGFTEAFF. CDR3 DNA sequence: TGTGCCAGCAGCTTAGGGTTCACTGAAGCTTTCTTT. The chain has TRBV7-9 and TRBJ1-1, with D unclear. The CDR3 sequence is 12 residues long. The germline V gene has CDR1 SEHNR and CDR2 FQNEAQ (reference sequence). Deletions cut 1 base from V and 4 bases from J, with 4 bases between.

The gene calls are TRBV5-1 and TRBJ1-1; 9 positions match TRBD1. The CDR3 runs 15 residues. Germline lookup yields CDR1 SGHRS and CDR2 YFSETQ. Trimming cost V 4 bases and J 0 bases; bases outside gene matches: 4. The CDR3 region is CASSTQGAVNTEAFF. The DNA of the CDR3 is TGCGCCAGCAGCACACAGGGGGCGGTGAACACTGAAGCTTTCTTT.

This clonotype has at least ten counts. The rearrangement uses TRBV12-3 or TRBV12-4 and TRBJ2-7; D is ambiguous. The CDR3 totals 11 residues. V was trimmed by 4 bases and J by 5 bases, leaving 6 bases between them. CDR3 sequence (DNA): TGTGCCAGCAGTTATGGGGACGAGCAGTACTTC. Encoded protein: CASSYGDEQYF.